This T cell receptor beta chain was captured by sequencing in a study of cytomegalovirus exposure and HLA in healthy donors. Whole-study findings and limits: Rarity marked most TCR sequences, yet some public TCRs occurred in many donors. Highly shared variants forming one cluster were likely a sequencing artifact. Previous analysis showed most TCR beta V segments were productive about 87% or about 30% of the time. Clonal expansion, a later analysis showed, was greater in HLA-associated TCR beta chains than in equally common others.

A word on this clone: The antigen remains undetermined.

PCR employed 60 Vbeta and 13 Jbeta primers. TCRdb's copy holds only in-frame clones and misses some; the assay was immunoSEQ multiplex PCR. Found here are around 280,000 clones, roughly 90% of them singletons; the top ten hold roughly 2.3%. Germline CDR1 reads LGHNA; CDR2 reads YNFKEQ. V shed 3 bases and J shed 2 bases, with 17 bases lying between them. This CDR3 has 17 amino acids. This TCR came from a woman between 18 and 29 years old in good health and CMV-seronegative. The chain recombines TRBV4-2 with TRBJ2-1; maybe TRBD2 (7 bases). Sample: PBMCs. The CDR3 coding sequence is TGTGCCAGCAGCCAGGGCGGTTGGGGGGGGCCCTACAATGAGCAGTTCTTC. Residues: CASSQGGWGGPYNEQFF.